This entry is about one T cell receptor beta chain. Naive CD8 populations comprised CD45RO-negative cells positively selected for CCR7, excluding terminally differentiated effector memory CD45RA+ cells. The entry originates in a study of shared clonotypes between healthy human individuals. The repertoire was sequenced with immunoSEQ multiplex PCR; TCRdb's copy has only in-frame clones and lacks some. The sample lists about 2.2 million clones; just over 90% were seen once. Germline-derived CDR1 and CDR2 are SEHNR and FQNEAQ (reference sequence). V trimming: 6 bases; J trimming: 4 bases; junction bases outside the gene matches: 7. The CDR3 is made up of 14 amino acids.

The receptor comes from a man younger than 35 in good health. Some clones in this sample may be carry-over from other donors' samples. This chain links TRBV7-9 with TRBJ1-1; 8 bases map to TRBD1. Material for sequencing was naive CD8+ T cells from PBMCs. CDR3 coding DNA: TGTGCCAGCAGGCCCCCAGGGGGCGGCACTGAAGCTTTCTTT. Protein sequence: CASRPPGGGTEAFF.